This entry lists 2 T cell receptor beta chains sequenced from one sample in a study of T cell repertoires in cytomegalovirus infection. These receptors have no known antigen. Each CDR3 protein is one row after TCRdb ran MiXCR on the reads. Of about 920,000 distinct CDR3 sequences listed, under 40% are singletons. This sample comprised cultured CD8+ T cells from PBMCs, obtained from culture after CMV antigen stimulation. These receptors originate from a human donor in good health (CMV status not recorded). Some clones in this sample may be carry-over from other donors' samples.

The chain employs TRBV6-2 or TRBV6-3 and TRBJ2-7; no clear D gene. CDR3 length: 16 amino acids. CDR1 is MNHEY and CDR2 is SVGEGT in the germline V gene. Trimming shortened V by 6 bases and J by 0 bases, and 18 bases separated the two germline ends. The CDR3 DNA is TGTGCCAGCAGCAAACCTATCAGAGCTAGCTCCTACGAGCAGTACGTC. Protein: CASSKPIRASSYEQYV.

The sample holds one count of this clonotype. This chain links TRBV9 with TRBJ1-1; TRBD1 might be the D (6 bases). Deletions cut 0 bases from V and 6 bases from J, with 9 bases between. The CDR3 spans 13 residues. Germline assignment: CDR1 SGDLS and CDR2 YYNGEE. CDR3 protein: CASSVGAGAEAFF. The CDR3 DNA is TGTGCCAGCAGCGTAGGGGCAGGGGCTGAAGCTTTCTTT. Based on the CDR3 plus reference TRBV9 and TRBJ1-1, the full variable domain is DSGVTQTPKHLITATGQRVTLRCSPRSGDLSVYWYQQSLDQGLQFLIQYYNGEERAKGNILERFSAQQFPDLHSELNLSSLELGDSALYFCASSVGAGAEAFFGQGTRLTVV.